The 8 T cell receptor beta chains given below trace back to one sample, sequenced in a study of T cells in Graves' hyperthyroidism and ophthalmopathy. Researchers amplified the TCR beta CDR3 regions from RNA transcripts. When the TCR CDR3 underwent first-round RT-PCR, the HTBI primer set was used. TCRdb redid the calling of the multiplex PCR reads with MiXCR, one entry per CDR3 protein. This table holds about 320,000 distinct CDR3 sequences, around 17% found once. Sequenced: blood. The receptors derive from a man younger than 40 with Graves' hyperthyroidism.

This clonotype was counted ten times or more. The chain combines TRBV11-1 with TRBJ1-2, with D unclear. In germline, CDR1 is SGHAT, CDR2 FQDESV (reference sequence). CDR3 length equals 15 residues. V shed 5 bases and J shed 7 bases, with 20 bases lying between them. This chain's CDR3 is CASSPSSSPRSGYTF. As DNA, the CDR3 is TGTGCCAGCAGCCCCTCGAGTTCCCCGAGAAGTGGCTACACCTTC. Together with reference TRBV11-1 and TRBJ1-2, the CDR3 gives the full variable domain: EAEVAQSPRYKITEKSQAVAFWCDPISGHATLYWYRQILGQGPELLVQFQDESVVDDSQLPKDRFSAERLKGVDSTLKIQPAELGDSAMYLCASSPSSSPRSGYTFGSGTRLTVV.

This clonotype was found many times. The chain links TRBV5-1 to TRBJ2-7; D is possibly TRBD1 (6 bases). Germline V gene sequence: CDR1 SGHRS, CDR2 YFSETQ. V was shortened by 0 bases and J by 3 bases, with 13 bases between the two germline ends. This CDR3 comprises 15 residues. The DNA of the CDR3 is TGCGCCAGCAGCTTGGGACACCGGGACAACTACGAGCAGTACTTC. Its protein product is CASSLGHRDNYEQYF.

V and J are TRBV2 and TRBJ2-5; 13 bases map to TRBD2. Germline V gene sequence: CDR1 SNHLY, CDR2 FYNNEI. With 8 bases clipped from V and 2 bases from J, the junction kept 5 bases outside the gene matches. The CDR3 covers 15 residues. The CDR3 loop is CASVGLAGFQETQYF. As DNA, the CDR3 is TGTGCCAGCGTGGGACTAGCGGGGTTTCAAGAGACCCAGTACTTC. The full variable domain, in which reference TRBV2 and TRBJ2-5 provide the parts outside the CDR3, is EPEVTQTPSHQVTQMGQEVILRCVPISNHLYFYWYRQILGQKVEFLVSFYNNEISEKSEIFDDQFSVERPDGSNFTLKIRSTKLEDSAMYFCASVGLAGFQETQYFGPGTRLLVL.

The chain recombines TRBV2 with TRBJ2-7; TRBD1 matches 8 bases. The CDR3 is 13 amino acids. V lost 6 bases, J lost 5 bases, and 6 bases stayed unmatched. The germline V gene encodes CDR1 SNHLY and CDR2 FYNNEI. In nucleotides, the CDR3 is TGTGCCAGCAGGGACAGGGCAGTCGACGAGCAGTACTTC. It specifies CASRDRAVDEQYF.

This clonotype was counted ten times or more. This chain connects TRBV18 to TRBJ1-6; maybe TRBD1 (6 bases). CDR1 and CDR2 from the germline V gene are KGHSH and LQKENI. This CDR3 contains 14 residues. V lost 2 bases and J lost 8, with 10 bases in between. This chain's CDR3 is CASSPETGDSPLHF. CDR3 nucleotides: TGTGCCAGCTCACCAGAGACAGGAGATTCACCCCTCCACTTT.

This clonotype was recorded at least ten times. The chain employs TRBV3-1 and TRBJ2-1; D possibly corresponds to TRBD2 (5 bases). Germline CDR1 reads LGHDT; CDR2 reads YNNKEL (reference sequence). The CDR3 covers 15 residues. Deletions cut 3 bases from V and 5 bases from J, with 14 bases between. As DNA, the CDR3 is TGTGCCAGCAGCCAGGATCTAGCAGCCCACAATGAGCAGTTCTTC. Its translation: CASSQDLAAHNEQFF.

V and J are TRBV24-1 and TRBJ2-1; D is ambiguous. Germline V gives CDR1 KGHDR, CDR2 SFDVKD. The ends were cut back, 12 bases at V and 6 bases at J, with 5 bases in the middle. The CDR3 has 9 amino acids. The CDR3 nucleotides are TGTGCCCACTCCAATGAGCAGTTCTTC. As protein: CAHSNEQFF.

This clonotype was counted many times. This rearrangement joins TRBV6-1 to TRBJ1-2, with D perhaps matching TRBD1 (5 bases). The V end lost 0 bases, the J end lost 4 bases, and 9 bases lay between the germline ends. Germline assignment: CDR1 MNHNS and CDR2 SASEGT. The CDR3 has 14 residues. The CDR3 DNA is TGTGCCAGCAGTGAAGCGCAGGGTACCTATGGCTACACCTTC. This gives the protein CASSEAQGTYGYTF.